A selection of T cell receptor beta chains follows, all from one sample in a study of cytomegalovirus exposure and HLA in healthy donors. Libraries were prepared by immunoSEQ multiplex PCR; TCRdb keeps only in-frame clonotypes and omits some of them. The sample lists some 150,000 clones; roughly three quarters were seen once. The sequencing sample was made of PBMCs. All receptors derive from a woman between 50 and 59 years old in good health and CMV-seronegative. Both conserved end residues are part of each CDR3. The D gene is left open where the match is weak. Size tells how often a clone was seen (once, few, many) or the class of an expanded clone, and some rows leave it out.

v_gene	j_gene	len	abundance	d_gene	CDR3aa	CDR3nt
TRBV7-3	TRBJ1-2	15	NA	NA	CASSSYSIGGEGYTF	TGTGCCAGCAGCTCGTACTCAATAGGGGGAGAAGGCTACACCTTC
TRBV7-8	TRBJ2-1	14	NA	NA	CASSQIALGGEQFF	TGTGCCAGCAGCCAGATAGCGCTTGGCGGGGAGCAGTTCTTC
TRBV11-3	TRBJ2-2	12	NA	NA	CASSLISGELFF	TGTGCCAGCAGCTTAATATCCGGGGAGCTGTTTTTT
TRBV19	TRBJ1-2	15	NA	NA	CASSTRTERNYGYTF	TGTGCCAGTAGTACCCGGACAGAACGCAACTATGGCTACACCTTC
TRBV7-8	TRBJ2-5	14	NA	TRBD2	CASSLGGGQETQYF	TGTGCCAGCAGCTTAGGGGGGGGCCAAGAGACCCAGTACTTC
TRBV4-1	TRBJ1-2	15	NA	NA	CASSQPKTGEYGYTF	TGCGCCAGCAGCCAACCAAAGACAGGCGAGTATGGCTACACCTTC
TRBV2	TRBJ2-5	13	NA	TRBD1	CASSGQGGETQYF	TGTGCCAGCAGTGGACAGGGGGGAGAGACCCAGTACTTC
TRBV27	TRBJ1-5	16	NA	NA	CASKSVPSRSGQPQHF	TGTGCCAGTAAGAGTGTCCCATCAAGGTCGGGTCAGCCCCAGCATTTT
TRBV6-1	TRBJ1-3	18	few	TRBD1	CASSERGPGGSSGNTIYF	TGTGCCAGCAGTGAAAGGGGCCCAGGGGGTTCCTCTGGAAACACCATATATTTT
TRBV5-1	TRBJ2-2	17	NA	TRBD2	CASSLVGSGINTGELFF	TGCGCCAGCAGCTTGGTGGGTAGCGGGATAAACACCGGGGAGCTGTTTTTT
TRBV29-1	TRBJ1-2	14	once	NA	CSVGTGTSSSGYTF	TGCAGCGTTGGTACCGGGACATCGTCCTCGGGCTACACCTTC
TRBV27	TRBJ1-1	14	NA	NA	CASSTSRLNTEAFF	TGTGCCAGCAGCACCTCTAGGTTGAACACTGAAGCTTTCTTT
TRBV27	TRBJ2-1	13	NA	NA	CASSSTAYNEQFF	TGTGCCAGCAGTTCAACAGCCTACAATGAGCAGTTCTTC
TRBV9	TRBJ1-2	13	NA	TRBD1	CASSVGQGQGYTF	TGTGCCAGCAGCGTAGGACAGGGCCAGGGCTACACCTTC
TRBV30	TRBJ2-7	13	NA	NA	CAWSSDRRREQYF	TGTGCCTGGAGTTCCGACAGGCGGCGCGAGCAGTACTTC
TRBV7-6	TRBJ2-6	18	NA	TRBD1	CASSTWTGTSSGANVLAF	TGTGCCAGCAGCACTTGGACAGGGACATCCTCTGGGGCCAACGTCCTGGCTTTC
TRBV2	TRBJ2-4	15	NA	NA	CASSEARQGHVIQYF	TGTGCCAGCAGTGAGGCTCGTCAGGGGCACGTCATTCAGTACTTC
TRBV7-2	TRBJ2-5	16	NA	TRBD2	CASSRGRLAGWGTQYF	TGTGCCAGCAGCCGGGGGAGACTAGCGGGATGGGGGACCCAGTACTTC
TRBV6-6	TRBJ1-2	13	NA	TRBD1	CASSPGTGGGYTF	TGTGCCAGCAGTCCCGGGACAGGCGGAGGCTACACCTTC
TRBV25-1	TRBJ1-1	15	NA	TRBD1	CASSEYRTGNTEAFF	TGTGCCAGCAGTGAATACCGGACAGGGAACACTGAAGCTTTCTTT
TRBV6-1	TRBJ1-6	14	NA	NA	CASSPARGNSPLHF	TGTGCCAGCAGTCCCGCTAGGGGTAATTCCCCCCTCCACTTT
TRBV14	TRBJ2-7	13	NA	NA	CASRQGAGYEQYF	TGTGCCAGCAGACAGGGCGCCGGTTACGAGCAGTACTTC
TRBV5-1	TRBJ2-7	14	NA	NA	CASSLDTGVYEQYF	TGCGCCAGCAGCTTGGATACGGGGGTCTACGAGCAGTACTTC
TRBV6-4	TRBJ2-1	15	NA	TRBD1	CASNGRQGGYNEQFF	TGTGCCAGCAATGGAAGACAGGGGGGATACAATGAGCAGTTCTTC
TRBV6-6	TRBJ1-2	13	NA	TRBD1	CASSGTGVWGYTF	TGTGCCAGCAGTGGGACAGGGGTCTGGGGCTACACCTTC
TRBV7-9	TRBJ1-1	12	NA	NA	CSSSFGNTEAFF	TGTTCCAGCAGCTTCGGGAACACTGAAGCTTTCTTT
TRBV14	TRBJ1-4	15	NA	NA	CASSQEWGFNEKLFF	TGTGCCAGCAGCCAAGAGTGGGGCTTTAATGAAAAACTGTTTTTT
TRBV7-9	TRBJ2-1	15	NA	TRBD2	CSSSILAGEVYEQFF	TGTTCCAGCAGCATCCTAGCGGGAGAGGTTTATGAGCAGTTCTTC
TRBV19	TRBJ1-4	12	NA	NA	CASSFAGEKLFF	TGTGCCAGTAGTTTTGCGGGGGAAAAACTGTTTTTT
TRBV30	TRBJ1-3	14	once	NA	CAWSVRVSLDTIYF	TGTGCCTGGAGTGTACGGGTGTCCCTGGACACCATATATTTT
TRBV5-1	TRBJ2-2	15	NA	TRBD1	CASSHGQANTGELFF	TGCGCCAGCAGCCACGGACAGGCGAACACCGGGGAGCTGTTTTTT
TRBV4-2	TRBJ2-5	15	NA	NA	CASSQDRSEQETQYF	TGTGCCAGCAGCCAAGATCGATCAGAACAAGAGACCCAGTACTTC
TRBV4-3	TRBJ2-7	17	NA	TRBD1	CASSQEGGQKLFYEQYF	TGCGCCAGCAGCCAAGAAGGGGGACAGAAACTGTTCTACGAGCAGTACTTC
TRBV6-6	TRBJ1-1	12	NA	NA	CASSYPTGEAFF	TGTGCCAGCAGTTACCCCACCGGTGAAGCTTTCTTT
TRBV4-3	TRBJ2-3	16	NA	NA	CASSQDLRGGGGTQYF	TGCGCCAGCAGCCAAGATCTGAGAGGGGGGGGCGGTACGCAGTATTTT
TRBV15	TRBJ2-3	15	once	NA	CATSETGQVADTQYF	TGTGCCACCAGCGAGACGGGACAAGTGGCAGATACGCAGTATTTT
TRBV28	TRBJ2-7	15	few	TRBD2	CASSPQREVLYEQYF	TGTGCCAGCAGTCCCCAGCGGGAGGTACTTTACGAGCAGTACTTC
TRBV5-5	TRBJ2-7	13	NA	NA	CASSSTITYEQYF	TGTGCCAGCAGCTCGACTATTACCTACGAGCAGTACTTC
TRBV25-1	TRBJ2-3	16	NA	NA	CASSEYIASRTDTQYF	TGTGCCAGCAGTGAATATATAGCGAGTCGCACAGATACGCAGTATTTT
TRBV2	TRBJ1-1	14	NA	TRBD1	CASRAGTGGERAFF	TGTGCCAGCAGAGCCGGGACAGGGGGGGAAAGGGCTTTCTTT
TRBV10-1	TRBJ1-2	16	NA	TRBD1	CASSNKQGKHNYGYTF	TGCGCCAGCAGTAACAAACAGGGGAAGCATAACTATGGCTACACCTTC
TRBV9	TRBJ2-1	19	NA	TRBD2	CASSVATSGGGSSYNEQFF	TGTGCCAGCAGCGTAGCTACTAGCGGGGGGGGAAGCTCCTACAATGAGCAGTTCTTC
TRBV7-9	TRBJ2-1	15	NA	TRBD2	CASRLAGGSYNEQFF	TGTGCCAGCAGGTTAGCGGGAGGGTCCTACAATGAGCAGTTCTTC
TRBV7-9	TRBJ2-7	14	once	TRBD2	CASSLGDYSYEQYF	TGTGCCAGCAGCTTAGGGGACTATTCCTACGAGCAGTACTTC
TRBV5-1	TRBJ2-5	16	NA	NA	CASSLAGKGGQETQYF	TGCGCCAGCAGCTTGGCCGGAAAAGGGGGCCAAGAGACCCAGTACTTC
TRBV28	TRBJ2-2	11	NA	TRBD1	CASDGTGRLFF	TGTGCCAGCGATGGGACAGGGAGGCTGTTTTTT
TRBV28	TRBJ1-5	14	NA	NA	CASSPAAVNQPQHF	TGTGCCAGCAGTCCTGCGGCAGTAAATCAGCCCCAGCATTTT
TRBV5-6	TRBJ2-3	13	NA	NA	CASSLVGEDTQYF	TGTGCCAGCAGCTTGGTAGGGGAAGATACGCAGTATTTT
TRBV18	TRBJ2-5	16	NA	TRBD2	CASSPGLAGIQETQYF	TGTGCCAGCTCACCGGGACTAGCGGGGATCCAAGAGACCCAGTACTTC
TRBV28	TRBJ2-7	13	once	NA	CASSLDNSYEQYF	TGTGCCAGCAGTTTAGACAACTCCTACGAGCAGTACTTC
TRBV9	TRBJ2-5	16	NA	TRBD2	CASSPMSSGEIETQYF	TGTGCCAGCAGCCCCATGAGTAGCGGGGAGATTGAGACCCAGTACTTC
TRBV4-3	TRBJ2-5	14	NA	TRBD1	CASRLGTDQETQYF	TGCGCCAGCAGACTCGGGACAGACCAAGAGACCCAGTACTTC
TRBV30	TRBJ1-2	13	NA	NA	CAWSVIPRYGYTF	TGTGCCTGGAGTGTAATTCCGCGTTATGGCTACACCTTC
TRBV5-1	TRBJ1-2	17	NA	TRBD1	CGSSRQTPGQGVNGYTF	TGCGGCAGCAGCCGGCAAACGCCGGGACAGGGGGTGAACGGCTACACCTTC
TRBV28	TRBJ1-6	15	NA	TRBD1	CASITQGARISPLHF	TGTGCCAGCATAACACAGGGGGCGCGTATTTCACCCCTCCACTTT
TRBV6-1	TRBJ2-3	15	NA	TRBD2	CASGESGGGTDTQYF	TGTGCCAGCGGGGAGAGCGGGGGGGGCACAGATACGCAGTATTTT
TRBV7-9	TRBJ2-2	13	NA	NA	CASSTTSTGELFF	TGTGCCAGCAGCACCACTAGCACCGGGGAGCTGTTTTTT
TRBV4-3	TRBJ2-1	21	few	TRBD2	CASSQMPSTSGRASSYNEQFF	TGCGCCAGCAGCCAAATGCCTTCAACTAGCGGGAGGGCAAGCTCCTACAATGAGCAGTTCTTC